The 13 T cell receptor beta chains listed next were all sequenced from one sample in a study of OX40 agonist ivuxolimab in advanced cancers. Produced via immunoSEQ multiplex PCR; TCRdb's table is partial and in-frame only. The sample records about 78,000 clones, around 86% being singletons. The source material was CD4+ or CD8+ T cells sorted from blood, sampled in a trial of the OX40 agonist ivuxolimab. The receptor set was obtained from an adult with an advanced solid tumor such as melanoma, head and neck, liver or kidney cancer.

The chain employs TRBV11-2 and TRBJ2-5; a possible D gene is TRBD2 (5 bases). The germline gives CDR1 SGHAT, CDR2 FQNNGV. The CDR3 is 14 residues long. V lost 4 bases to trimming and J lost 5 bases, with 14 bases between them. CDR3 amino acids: CASSSLLVGETQYF. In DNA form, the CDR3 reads TGTGCCAGCAGCTCCCTACTAGTGGGGGAGACCCAGTACTTC.

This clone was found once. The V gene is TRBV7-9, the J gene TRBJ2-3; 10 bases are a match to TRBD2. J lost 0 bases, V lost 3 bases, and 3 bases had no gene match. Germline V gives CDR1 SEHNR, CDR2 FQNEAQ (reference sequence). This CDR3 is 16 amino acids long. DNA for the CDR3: TGTGCCAGCAGCTTCTCGACTAGCGGGAGCACAGATACGCAGTATTTT. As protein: CASSFSTSGSTDTQYF.

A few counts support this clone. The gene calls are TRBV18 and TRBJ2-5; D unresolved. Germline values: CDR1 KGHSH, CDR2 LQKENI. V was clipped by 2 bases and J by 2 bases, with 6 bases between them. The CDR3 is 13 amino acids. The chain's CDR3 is CASSPRLQETQYF. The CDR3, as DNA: TGTGCCAGCTCACCAAGGTTACAAGAGACCCAGTACTTC. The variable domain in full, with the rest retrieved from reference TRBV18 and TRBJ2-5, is NAGVMQNPRHLVRRRGQEARLRCSPMKGHSHVYWYRQLPEEGLKFMVYLQKENIIDESGMPKERFSAEFPKEGPSILRIQQVVRGDSAAYFCASSPRLQETQYFGPGTRLLVL.

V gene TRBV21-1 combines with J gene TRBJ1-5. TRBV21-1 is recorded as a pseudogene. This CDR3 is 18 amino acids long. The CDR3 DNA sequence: TGTGCCAGCAGCAAAGCATGGGCGGATAGAACAGCGGATCAGCCCCAGCATTTT. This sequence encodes CASSKAWADRTADQPQHF.

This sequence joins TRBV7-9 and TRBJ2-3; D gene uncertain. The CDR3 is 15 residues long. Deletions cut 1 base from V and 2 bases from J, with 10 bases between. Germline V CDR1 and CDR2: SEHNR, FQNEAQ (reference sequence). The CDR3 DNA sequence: TGTGCCAGCAGCTTAGGGGTCATCTCCACAGATACGCAGTATTTT. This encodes CASSLGVISTDTQYF.

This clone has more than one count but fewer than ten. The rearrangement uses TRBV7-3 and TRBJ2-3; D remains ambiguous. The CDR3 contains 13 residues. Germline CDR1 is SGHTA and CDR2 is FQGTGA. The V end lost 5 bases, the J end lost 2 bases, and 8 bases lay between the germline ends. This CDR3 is CASSGDLTDTQYF. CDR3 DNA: TGTGCCAGCAGCGGAGACCTCACAGATACGCAGTATTTT.

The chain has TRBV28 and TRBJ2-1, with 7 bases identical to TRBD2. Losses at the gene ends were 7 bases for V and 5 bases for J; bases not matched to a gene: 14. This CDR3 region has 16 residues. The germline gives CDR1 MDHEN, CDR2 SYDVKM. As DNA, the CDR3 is TGTGCCAGCAAGAAGTGGTCCGCGGGAGTTCACAATGAGCAGTTCTTC. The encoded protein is CASKKWSAGVHNEQFF.

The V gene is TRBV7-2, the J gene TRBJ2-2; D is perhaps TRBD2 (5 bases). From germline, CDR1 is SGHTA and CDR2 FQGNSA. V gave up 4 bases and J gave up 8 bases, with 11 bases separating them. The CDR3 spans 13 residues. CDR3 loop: CASSSDLWGELFF. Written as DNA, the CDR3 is TGTGCCAGCAGCTCGGACTTATGGGGGGAGCTGTTTTTT.

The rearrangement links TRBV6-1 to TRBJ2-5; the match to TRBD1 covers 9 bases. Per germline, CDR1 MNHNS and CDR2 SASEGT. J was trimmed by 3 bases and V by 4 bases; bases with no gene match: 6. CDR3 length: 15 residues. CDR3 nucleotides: TGTGCCAGCAGTGCCACGACAGGGGGGAAAGAGACCCAGTACTTC. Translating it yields CASSATTGGKETQYF.

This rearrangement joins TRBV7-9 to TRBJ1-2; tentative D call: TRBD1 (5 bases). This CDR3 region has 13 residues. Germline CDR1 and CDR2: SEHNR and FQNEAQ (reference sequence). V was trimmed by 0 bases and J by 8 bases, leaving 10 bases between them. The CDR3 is CASSLAGARGYTF. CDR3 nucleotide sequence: TGTGCCAGCAGCTTAGCAGGGGCAAGAGGCTACACCTTC.

The chain's CDR3 is CASRLSPGQTSYEQYF. In DNA, the CDR3 is TGCGCCAGCAGATTAAGCCCGGGACAGACTTCCTACGAGCAGTACTTC. The chain joins TRBV5-1 to TRBJ2-7, with 7 bases aligning to TRBD1. Looked up from germline, CDR1 is SGHRS and CDR2 is YFSETQ. Trimming took 5 bases from V and 1 from J; bases not matched to a gene: 12. The CDR3 is 16 residues long. The complete variable domain, with remaining parts taken from reference TRBV5-1 and TRBJ2-7, reads KAGVTQTPRYLIKTRGQQVTLSCSPISGHRSVSWYQQTPGQGLQFLFEYFSETQRNKGNFPGRFSGRQFSNSRSEMNVSTLELGDSALYLCASRLSPGQTSYEQYFGPGTRLTVT.

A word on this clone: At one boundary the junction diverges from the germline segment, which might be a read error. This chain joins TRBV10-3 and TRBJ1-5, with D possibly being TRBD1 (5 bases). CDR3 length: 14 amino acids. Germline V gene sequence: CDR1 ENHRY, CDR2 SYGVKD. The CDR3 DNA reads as TGTGCCATCAGTGAAAGGGGTAGCACTCAGCCCCAGCATTTT. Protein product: CAISERGSTQPQHF.

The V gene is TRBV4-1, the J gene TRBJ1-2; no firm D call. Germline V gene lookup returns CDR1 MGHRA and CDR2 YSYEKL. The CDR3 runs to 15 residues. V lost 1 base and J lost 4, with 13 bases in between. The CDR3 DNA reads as TGCGCCAGCAGCCAAGCTCTGGGCCAGCTCTATGGCTACACCTTC. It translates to CASSQALGQLYGYTF.